Each of the 19 T cell receptor beta chains below was sequenced from the same sample in a study of response to subunit inactivated influenza vaccine. MiXCR was run by TCRdb on the RT-PCR reads, yielding one entry per CDR3 protein. The sample records hundreds of thousands of distinct CDR3 sequences, 11% being singletons. Here the sequenced sample was PBMCs from blood, taken roughly 6 weeks after vaccination. The receptors were gathered from a man in his fifties or sixties who received an inactivated influenza vaccine.

This clonotype came up a few times. CDR3 in DNA: TGCAGTGCTAGAGATGGGTCGGGGCCGGGAGAGACCCAGTACTTC. Residues: CSARDGSGPGETQYF. The V and J genes are TRBV20-1 and TRBJ2-5; either TRBD1 or TRBD2 may supply D (5 bases each). The CDR3 is made up of 15 amino acids. V was pared by 0 bases and J by 4 bases, with 15 bases between. CDR1 and CDR2 (germline): DFQATT, SNEGSKA (reference sequence).

The V call is TRBV29-1, the J call TRBJ1-1, with D hard to call. The V gene lost 7 bases and the J gene lost 0 bases, with 6 bases spanning the gap. CDR1 is SQVTM and CDR2 is ANQGSEA in the germline V gene. The CDR3 has 11 residues. As DNA, the CDR3 is TGCAGCGGGGGAGTGAACACTGAAGCTTTCTTT. This sequence encodes CSGGVNTEAFF.

The rearrangement links TRBV12-3 or TRBV12-4 to TRBJ1-1; perhaps TRBD1 as D (5 bases). This CDR3 spans 15 amino acids. V was clipped by 7 bases and J by 1 base, with 16 bases between them. The CDR3 protein is CASNSYRGGNTEAFF. The CDR3 DNA follows: TGTGCCAGCAACTCATATCGGGGCGGGAACACTGAAGCTTTCTTT.

The CDR3 DNA sequence: TGCAGCGTTGCTGGGGGGACAGACCTCACAGATACGCAGTATTTT. Its protein product is CSVAGGTDLTDTQYF. The gene calls are TRBV29-1 and TRBJ2-3; tentative D call: TRBD1 (7 bases). Trimming removed 4 bases at V and 2 bases at J, with 16 bases between. Germline lookup yields CDR1 SQVTM and CDR2 ANQGSEA. The CDR3 runs 15 residues.

The genes are TRBV5-1 and TRBJ2-7; TRBD2 matches at 9 bases. After removal of 4 bases from V and 9 bases from J, the junction contained 17 bases not matched to a gene. CDR1 and CDR2 (germline): SGHRS, YFSETQ. This CDR3 is 16 amino acids long. The CDR3 DNA follows: TGCGCCAGCAGCCTGACCTCGACTAGCGGAGCACAGGGGCAGTACTTC. This sequence encodes CASSLTSTSGAQGQYF.

The V gene is TRBV10-3, the J gene TRBJ1-5, with D perhaps matching TRBD1 (6 bases). Germline V gene lookup returns CDR1 ENHRY and CDR2 SYGVKD. This CDR3 region has 16 residues. V was trimmed by 2 bases and J by 2 bases, leaving 13 bases between them. Written as DNA, the CDR3 is TGTGCCATCAGTGAGCCCCCCAGGGGAGGCAATCAGCCCCAGCATTTT. Translated, it gives CAISEPPRGGNQPQHF.

The chain recombines TRBV27 with TRBJ2-1; 11 bases agree with TRBD2. Germline lookup yields CDR1 MNHEY and CDR2 SMNVEV (reference sequence). There are 15 residues in the CDR3. The J segment lost 5 bases and the V segment lost 6 bases, leaving 6 bases of the junction unmatched. CDR3 region: CASSLGTSGNNEQFF. Here the CDR3 DNA reads TGTGCCAGCAGCTTAGGGACTAGCGGAAACAATGAGCAGTTCTTC.

This clonotype was seen many times. The V gene is TRBV12-3 or TRBV12-4, the J gene TRBJ1-3, with D perhaps TRBD1 (6 bases). CDR3 size: 16 residues. V was clipped by 5 bases and J by 0 bases, with 14 bases between them. Here the CDR3 reads CASSPREGGSGNTIYF. CDR3 DNA sequence: TGTGCCAGCAGTCCCAGGGAGGGGGGCTCTGGAAACACCATATATTTT.

The chain uses TRBV20-1 and TRBJ1-1; D perhaps matches TRBD1 (6 bases). The CDR3 runs to 12 residues. Trimming stripped 5 bases from V and 4 bases from J, with 11 bases between. The germline CDR1 and CDR2 sequences are DFQATT and SNEGSKA (reference sequence). CDR3: CSALTGVTEAFF. Written as DNA, the CDR3 is TGCAGTGCTTTGACAGGAGTCACTGAAGCTTTCTTT.

The sample holds many counts of this clonotype. The chain couples TRBV7-9 to TRBJ1-1; D may be TRBD1 (5 bases). From germline, CDR1 is SEHNR and CDR2 FQNEAQ (reference sequence). The V end was cut by 0 bases, the J end by 12 bases, with 14 bases between. This CDR3 contains 13 residues. Here the CDR3 reads CASSLAVGGGPFF. The CDR3 bases are TGTGCCAGCAGCTTAGCGGTTGGGGGGGGACCTTTCTTT.

This clonotype has more than one count but fewer than ten. CDR3 residues: CASRADYEQYF. The CDR3 nucleotides read TGTGCCAGCAGAGCAGACTACGAGCAGTACTTC. This chain links TRBV12-3 or TRBV12-4 with TRBJ2-7; D is unresolved. CDR3 length equals 11 residues. V gave up 6 bases and J gave up 3 bases, with 6 bases separating them.

This clonotype was observed many times. The chain employs TRBV28 and TRBJ2-3, with 11 bases matching TRBD2. The CDR3 loop spans 15 amino acids. Trimming cost V 6 bases and J 2 bases; bases outside gene matches: 4. The germline CDR1 and CDR2 sequences are MDHEN and SYDVKM. The CDR3 spells CASSLTSGNTDTQYF. The DNA for the CDR3 is TGTGCCAGCAGCCTGACTAGCGGGAACACAGATACGCAGTATTTT. Full variable domain (remainder filled in from reference TRBV28 and TRBJ2-3): DVKVTQSSRYLVKRTGEKVFLECVQDMDHENMFWYRQDPGLGLRLIYFSYDVKMKEKGDIPEGYSVSREKKERFSLILESASTNQTSMYLCASSLTSGNTDTQYFGPGTRLTVL.

The genes are TRBV24-1 and TRBJ2-5; a weak D match, TRBD1 (5 bases). This CDR3 is built from 14 residues. Between the trimmed V and J ends, which lost 3 bases and 2 bases, there was a span of 9 bases. CDR1 is KGHDR and CDR2 is SFDVKD in the germline V gene. In nucleotides, the CDR3 is TGTGCCACCAGTGATAGGCAGGGTCAAGAGACCCAGTACTTC. Its translation is CATSDRQGQETQYF.

The CDR3 reads CASSISGDTDTQYF. The CDR3, as DNA: TGTGCCAGCAGTATTAGCGGGGACACAGATACGCAGTATTTT. The chain couples TRBV12-3 or TRBV12-4 to TRBJ2-3; 8 nucleotides align to TRBD2. The CDR3 sequence is 14 residues long. V lost 5 bases, J lost 2 bases, and 3 bases stayed unmatched.

This clonotype was observed a handful of times. This chain uses TRBV5-6 with TRBJ2-3; 12 bases agree with TRBD2. The CDR3 sequence is 16 residues long. Trimming took 0 bases from V and 6 from J; bases not matched to a gene: 5. The V gene's germline CDR1 is SGHDT and CDR2 YYEEEE. Here the CDR3 DNA reads TGTGCCAGCAGCTTGGGACTAGCGGGAGTATGGGATACGCAGTATTTT. Its translation: CASSLGLAGVWDTQYF.

Many counts were recorded for this clonotype. The chain joins TRBV24-1 to TRBJ2-1; TRBD1 matches 8 bases. Germline trimming cut 3 bases from V and 7 bases from J; bases unmatched to any gene: 7. Germline-derived CDR1 and CDR2 are KGHDR and SFDVKD. The CDR3 length is 15 residues. CDR3 DNA: TGTGCCACCAGTGATGTGGGACAGGTGGGAAATGAGCAGTTCTTC. It yields the protein CATSDVGQVGNEQFF.

The genes are TRBV12-3 or TRBV12-4 and TRBJ1-3; D is unresolved. CDR3 length: 12 residues. Trimming pared 8 bases from V and 0 bases from J, leaving 5 bases between. The CDR3 nucleotides read TGTGCCAGCGCCAGCTCTGGAAACACCATATATTTT. This gives the protein CASASSGNTIYF.

The chain joins TRBV12-3 or TRBV12-4 to TRBJ2-3; D may be TRBD1 (6 bases). V lost 5 bases and J 4 bases, leaving 16 bases between the germline ends. The CDR3 length is 15 residues. CDR3 sequence (DNA): TGTGCCAGCAGTCACAAACAGGGTATCGCAGATACGCAGTATTTT. Protein sequence: CASSHKQGIADTQYF.

This clonotype appeared a few times. This chain joins TRBV29-1 and TRBJ2-5, with TRBD1 as a possible D gene (6 bases). CDR3 length: 13 residues. V lost 7 bases and J 5 bases, leaving 17 bases between the germline ends. Germline V gene sequence: CDR1 SQVTM, CDR2 ANQGSEA. CDR3 loop: CSAQDSPGETQYF. The CDR3 bases are TGCAGCGCTCAGGACAGCCCCGGGGAGACCCAGTACTTC.